A selection of T cell receptor beta chains follows, all from one sample in a study of T cell changes during pregnancy in multiple sclerosis. Profiled with immunoSEQ multiplex PCR; TCRdb holds only in-frame clones, not every one. The table has approximately 63,000 clones, over 80% seen once. The sample was peripheral blood, taken in the third trimester of pregnancy. These receptor sequences come from a female donor in good health, enrolled as a control in a pregnancy study. The CDR3 runs from the conserved cysteine through the conserved F or W. The D gene is left open where the match is weak. The size field is filled for only some rows; it gives once, few, many or a size class.

>TRBJ2-7|TRBD1|TRBV7-9|-|12
CASSAGTGRQYF
TGTGCCAGCAGCGCGGGGACAGGGCGGCAGTACTTC
>TRBJ2-2|TRBD1|TRBV18|-|20
CASSPFLRTGITGDTGELFF
TGTGCCAGCTCACCCTTCCTGAGGACAGGGATCACCGGAGACACCGGGGAGCTGTTTTTT
>TRBJ2-2|-|TRBV7-3|-|12
CASSSPGGELFF
TGTGCCAGCAGCTCCCCGGGCGGGGAGCTGTTTTTT
>TRBJ1-2|-|TRBV6-1|-|15
CASSVHMGAGYGYTF
TGTGCCAGCAGTGTCCATATGGGGGCTGGCTATGGCTACACCTTC
>TRBJ2-5|TRBD1|TRBV2|-|12
CATGQVIQTQYF
TGTGCCACTGGACAGGTTATACAGACCCAGTACTTC
>TRBJ1-2|TRBD1|TRBV30|few|15
CAWSVAGTANYGYTF
TGTGCCTGGAGTGTAGCCGGGACAGCTAACTATGGCTACACCTTC
>TRBJ1-4|-|TRBV28|-|13
CASNPATNEKLFF
TGTGCCAGTAATCCCGCAACTAATGAAAAACTGTTTTTT
>TRBJ1-2|-|TRBV2|-|14
CASSEGTVWVGYTF
TGTGCCAGCAGTGAAGGGACAGTTTGGGTTGGCTACACCTTC
>TRBJ1-2|-|TRBV18|-|13
CASSPPGGVGYTF
TGTGCCAGCTCACCACCGGGAGGGGTTGGCTACACCTTC
>TRBJ1-5|TRBD1|TRBV27|-|14
CASRSGQVSQPQHF
TGTGCCAGCAGGTCAGGACAGGTCTCCCAGCCCCAGCATTTT
>TRBJ2-3|TRBD2|TRBV7-9|-|14
CASSPGTSGDTQYF
TGTGCCAGCAGCCCTGGGACTAGCGGGGATACGCAGTATTTT
>TRBJ1-2|TRBD1|TRBV5-6|-|14
CASSSRQGPYGYTF
TGTGCCAGCAGCTCACGACAGGGACCCTATGGCTACACCTTC
>TRBJ1-5|TRBD1|TRBV10-1|-|13
CASSQGADQPQHF
TGCGCCAGCAGCCAGGGGGCAGATCAGCCCCAGCATTTT
>TRBJ2-7|TRBD2|TRBV18|-|14
CASSPSGSSYEQYF
TGTGCCAGCTCACCTAGCGGGAGCTCCTACGAGCAGTACTTC
>TRBJ2-5|TRBD2|TRBV4-3|-|19
CASSLGGTSGGWYQETQYF
TGCGCCAGCAGCCTAGGTGGGACTAGCGGGGGGTGGTACCAAGAGACCCAGTACTTC
>TRBJ2-1|TRBD2|TRBV5-1|-|16
CASSLYGGSGGNVQFF
TGCGCCAGCAGCTTGTACGGGGGAAGCGGGGGTAATGTGCAGTTCTTC
>TRBJ1-3|TRBD1|TRBV30|-|13
CAWSMDRGNTIYF
TGTGCCTGGAGTATGGACAGGGGAAACACCATATATTTT
>TRBJ1-4|TRBD1|TRBV28|-|13
CASRMGQSEKLFF
TGTGCCAGCAGGATGGGACAGAGTGAAAAACTGTTTTTT
>TRBJ2-3|TRBD2|TRBV5-6|-|15
CASSPDYGRADTQYF
TGTGCCAGCAGCCCCGATTATGGGAGGGCAGATACGCAGTATTTT
>TRBJ2-1|-|TRBV7-3|-|16
CASSLSAGTPFSGQFF
TGTGCCAGCAGCTTATCTGCCGGGACTCCTTTTAGCGGGCAGTTCTTC
>TRBJ2-2|-|TRBV18|-|14
CASSPPAGTGELFF
TGTGCCAGCTCACCCCCTGCAGGCACCGGGGAGCTGTTTTTT
>TRBJ1-1|-|TRBV11-3|-|13
CASSFSRGSEAFF
TGTGCCAGCAGCTTTAGCCGGGGGTCTGAAGCTTTCTTT
>TRBJ1-4|-|TRBV30|-|13
CAWRVRENEELFF
TGTGCCTGGAGGGTGAGGGAGAATGAAGAACTGTTTTTT
>TRBJ2-3|TRBD2|TRBV19|-|17
CATAGLAGGDGTDTQYF
TGTGCCACCGCGGGACTAGCGGGGGGGGATGGCACAGATACGCAGTATTTT
>TRBJ1-1|-|TRBV19|once|13
CASSPPGETEAFF
TGTGCCAGTAGTCCCCCAGGGGAGACTGAAGCTTTCTTT
>TRBJ2-3|-|TRBV4-1|once|14
CASSQAGDTDTQYF
TGCGCCAGCAGCCAAGCGGGGGACACAGATACGCAGTATTTT
>TRBJ2-5|TRBD2|TRBV5-1|-|17
CASSLDGSGSPKGTQYF
TGCGCCAGCAGCTTGGATGGTAGCGGGAGCCCTAAGGGGACCCAGTACTTC
>TRBJ2-1|TRBD2|TRBV7-2|-|16
CASSQRPGGTYNEQFF
TGTGCCAGCAGCCAGCGACCGGGGGGAACCTACAATGAGCAGTTCTTC
>TRBJ2-7|TRBD1|TRBV19|-|15
CASSTRQGAVYEQYF
TGTGCCAGTAGTACTAGACAGGGGGCGGTCTACGAGCAGTACTTC
>TRBJ2-5|-|TRBV6-1|-|15
CASSARHPSRETQYF
TGTGCCAGCAGTGCCCGACACCCAAGCAGAGAGACCCAGTACTTC
>TRBJ2-5|TRBD2|TRBV15|-|16
CATSSLLAGEQETQYF
TGTGCCACCAGCAGCTTGCTAGCGGGGGAACAAGAGACCCAGTACTTC
>TRBJ2-5|-|TRBV7-8|once|18
CASSLANRGQTYQETQYF
TGTGCCAGCAGCTTAGCGAACCGCGGACAGACGTACCAAGAGACCCAGTACTTC
>TRBJ1-2|-|TRBV2|-|12
CASTAREWGYTF
TGTGCCAGCACCGCCCGGGAATGGGGCTACACCTTC
>TRBJ2-2|TRBD1|TRBV19|-|16
CASSTWDSTNTGELFF
TGTGCCAGTAGTACATGGGACAGTACGAACACCGGGGAGCTGTTTTTT
>TRBJ2-5|-|TRBV7-8|once|14
CASSPAIGEETQYF
TGTGCCAGCAGTCCCGCGATCGGGGAAGAGACCCAGTACTTC
>TRBJ1-1|TRBD1|TRBV4-1|once|17
CASRKRQGIPIDTEAFF
TGCGCCAGCAGGAAGAGACAGGGGATCCCGATCGACACTGAAGCTTTCTTT
>TRBJ2-7|TRBD2|TRBV6-5|-|14
CASMLAGGVVEQYF
TGTGCCAGCATGCTAGCGGGAGGGGTGGTCGAGCAGTACTTC
>TRBJ2-7|TRBD1|TRBV13|-|13
CASSFGTAYEQYF
TGTGCCAGCAGCTTCGGGACAGCCTACGAGCAGTACTTC
>TRBJ2-1|-|TRBV6-1|-|17
CASSGRVRGGPYNEQFF
TGTGCCAGCAGTGGTCGTGTAAGGGGGGGGCCGTACAATGAGCAGTTCTTC
>TRBJ1-2|-|TRBV19|-|12
CASRRDHAGYTF
TGTGCCAGTAGGCGGGACCATGCTGGCTACACCTTC
>TRBJ1-5|TRBD1|TRBV6-1|-|17
CASSDPWTGGQNQPQHF
TGTGCCAGCAGTGACCCCTGGACAGGTGGACAAAATCAGCCCCAGCATTTT
>TRBJ1-6|TRBD1|TRBV4-2|-|16
CASSQDEGTGYSPLHF
TGTGCCAGCAGCCAAGATGAGGGGACAGGATATTCACCCCTCCACTTT
>TRBJ1-5|-|TRBV30|-|15
CAWSVGTLGGQPQHF
TGTGCCTGGAGTGTAGGGACCCTAGGGGGTCAGCCCCAGCATTTT
>TRBJ1-5|TRBD1|TRBV5-1|-|15
CASSLTGEGGQPQHF
TGCGCCAGCAGCTTAACAGGGGAAGGGGGGCAGCCCCAGCATTTT
>TRBJ2-2|-|TRBV15|-|15
CATGRTTANTGELFF
TGTGCCACCGGCCGGACTACAGCGAACACCGGGGAGCTGTTTTTT
>TRBJ2-6|TRBD1|TRBV30|-|17
CAWRGTGKGLGANVLTF
TGTGCCTGGAGAGGGACAGGGAAGGGCCTTGGGGCCAACGTCCTGACTTTC
>TRBJ1-1|-|TRBV30|-|13
CAWEDSLNTEAFF
TGTGCCTGGGAGGACAGTTTGAACACTGAAGCTTTCTTT
>TRBJ1-1|-|TRBV6-5|-|13
CASSYVQGTEAFF
TGTGCCAGCAGTTACGTCCAGGGCACTGAAGCTTTCTTT
>TRBJ2-7|TRBD1|TRBV7-2|-|15
CASSLSRQGPYEQYF
TGTGCCAGCAGCTTATCGCGACAGGGCCCCTACGAGCAGTACTTC
>TRBJ2-2|-|TRBV29-1|medium-sized|14
CSVRGGSDTGELFF
TGCAGCGTTCGAGGCGGGTCAGACACCGGGGAGCTGTTTTTT
>TRBJ2-2|-|TRBV27|-|14
CASSFGTNTGELFF
TGTGCCAGCAGTTTTGGGACTAACACCGGGGAGCTGTTTTTT
>TRBJ2-1|TRBD2|TRBV19|-|15
CASSGLAGGPYEQFF
TGTGCCAGTAGCGGATTAGCGGGGGGGCCCTATGAGCAGTTCTTC
>TRBJ2-3|TRBD2|TRBV9|once|18
CASSVQGTSGGAADTQYF
TGTGCCAGCAGCGTCCAAGGGACTAGCGGGGGGGCCGCAGATACGCAGTATTTT
>TRBJ2-1|TRBD2|TRBV6-5|-|13
CASSYGLAYEQFF
TGTGCCAGCAGTTACGGACTAGCCTATGAGCAGTTCTTC
>TRBJ1-5|-|TRBV28|-|14
CATTRGGYNQPQHF
TGTGCCACCACACGGGGAGGGTACAATCAGCCCCAGCATTTT
>TRBJ2-3|TRBD1|TRBV5-1|-|14
CASSSGTAADTQYF
TGCGCCAGCAGCTCCGGGACAGCGGCAGATACGCAGTATTTT
>TRBJ2-7|TRBD1|TRBV5-6|-|16
CASTLQGTATLYEQYF
TGTGCCAGCACCTTGCAAGGGACAGCCACCTTGTACGAGCAGTACTTC
>TRBJ1-3|-|TRBV7-2|-|13
CASSDTAGNTIYF
TGTGCCAGCAGCGACACGGCCGGAAACACCATATATTTT